This T cell receptor beta chain was sequenced for a study of cytomegalovirus exposure and HLA in healthy donors. Primers: 60 Vbeta forward and 13 Jbeta reverse. The data were produced by immunoSEQ multiplex PCR, yet TCRdb's version contains in-frame clones alone and is incomplete. The sample holds about 180,000 clones, about 80% seen once. These donors, healthy bone marrow donors, were studied. This CDR3 is 13 amino acids long. V lost 6 bases and J 7 bases, leaving 15 bases between the germline ends. Germline CDR1 reads KGHSH; CDR2 reads LQKENI. Sequencing used PBMCs. The rearrangement links TRBV18 to TRBJ1-1; tentatively, D is TRBD1 (6 bases). This receptor was obtained from a man aged 40-49 years in good health and CMV-seropositive. The CDR3 DNA is TGTGCCAGCTCGGACAGCGGGGTCAATGAAGCTTTCTTT. Amino acid sequence: CASSDSGVNEAFF.